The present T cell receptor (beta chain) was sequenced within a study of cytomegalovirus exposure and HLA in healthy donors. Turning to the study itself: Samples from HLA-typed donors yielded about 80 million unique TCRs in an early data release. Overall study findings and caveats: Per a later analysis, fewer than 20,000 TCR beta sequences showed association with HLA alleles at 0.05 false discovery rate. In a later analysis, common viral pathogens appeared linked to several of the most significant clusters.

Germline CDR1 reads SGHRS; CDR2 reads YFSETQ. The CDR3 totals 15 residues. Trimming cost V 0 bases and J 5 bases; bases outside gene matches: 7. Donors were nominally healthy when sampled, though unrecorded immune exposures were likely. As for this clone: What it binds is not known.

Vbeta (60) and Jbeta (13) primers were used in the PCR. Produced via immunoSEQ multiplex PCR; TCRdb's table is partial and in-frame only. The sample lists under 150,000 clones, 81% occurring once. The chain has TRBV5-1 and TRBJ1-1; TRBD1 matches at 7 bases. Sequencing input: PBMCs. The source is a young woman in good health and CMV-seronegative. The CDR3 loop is CASSLVDNRGTEAFF. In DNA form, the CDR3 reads TGCGCCAGCAGCTTGGTCGACAACAGGGGTACTGAAGCTTTCTTT.